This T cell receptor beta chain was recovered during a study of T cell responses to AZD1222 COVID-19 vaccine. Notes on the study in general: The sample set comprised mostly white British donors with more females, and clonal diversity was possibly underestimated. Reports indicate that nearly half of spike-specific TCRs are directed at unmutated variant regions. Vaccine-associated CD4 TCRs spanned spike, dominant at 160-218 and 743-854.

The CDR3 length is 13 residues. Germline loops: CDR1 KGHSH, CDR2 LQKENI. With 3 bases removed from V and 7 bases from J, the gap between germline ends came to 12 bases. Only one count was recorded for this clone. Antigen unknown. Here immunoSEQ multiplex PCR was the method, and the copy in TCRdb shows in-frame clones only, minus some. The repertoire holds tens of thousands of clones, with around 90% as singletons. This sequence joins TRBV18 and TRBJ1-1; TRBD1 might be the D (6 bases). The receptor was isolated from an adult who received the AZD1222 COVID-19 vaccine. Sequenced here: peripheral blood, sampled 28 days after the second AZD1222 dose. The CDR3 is CASSPPGDIEAFF. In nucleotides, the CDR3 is TGTGCCAGCTCACCTCCAGGGGATATTGAAGCTTTCTTT. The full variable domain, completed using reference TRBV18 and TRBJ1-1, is NAGVMQNPRHLVRRRGQEARLRCSPMKGHSHVYWYRQLPEEGLKFMVYLQKENIIDESGMPKERFSAEFPKEGPSILRIQQVVRGDSAAYFCASSPPGDIEAFFGQGTRLTVV.